This T cell receptor beta chain appears in the sequencing data of a study of T cells in Graves' hyperthyroidism and ophthalmopathy. The study's findings and limits: Prediction of ophthalmopathy progression came a median around 7.1 months pre-onset.

Many counts were recorded for this clonotype. What it recognizes is unknown. RNA transcripts gave rise to amplified TCR beta CDR3 regions. Using the HTBI primer set, a first-round RT-PCR was run on the TCR CDR3. TCRdb passed the multiplex PCR reads through MiXCR, listing each CDR3 protein once. This sample has roughly 380,000 distinct CDR3 sequences, with roughly 14% found just once. Germline CDR1 and CDR2: LGHDT and YNNKEL (reference sequence). The CDR3 runs to 14 residues. Diagnosis rested on symptoms, serum thyroxine and TRAb, thyroid ultrasound, and orbital computed tomography. This sequence joins TRBV3-1 and TRBJ2-5; 9 bases align to TRBD1. The sequenced sample consisted of blood. The TCR originated in a man aged 30 to 45 with Graves' hyperthyroidism that later progressed to Graves' ophthalmopathy. The CDR3 reads CAAVGTGYQETQYF. The CDR3 nucleotides are TGTGCAGCAGTTGGGACAGGGTACCAAGAGACCCAGTACTTC.